This T cell receptor (beta chain) was obtained from a study of cytomegalovirus exposure and HLA in healthy donors. Study results and caveats: As a later analysis revealed, the rate of TCR association differed by HLA locus, with DRB1 most and HLA-C fewest.

This CDR3 is 12 amino acids long. V was pared by 3 bases and J by 6 bases, with 2 bases of the junction left unmatched. Germline CDR1 reads SGHTA; CDR2 reads FQGNSA. Details on this clone: Its antigen is still unknown.

The PCR contained 60 Vbeta and 13 Jbeta primers. Repertoires were generated with immunoSEQ multiplex PCR, while TCRdb's copy carries only in-frame clones and drops some. This sample has over 150,000 clones, with roughly 75% found just once. The rearrangement uses TRBV7-2 and TRBJ2-7; 7 bases line up with TRBD1. This TCR derives from a male donor in good health and CMV-seronegative. Sequencing input: PBMCs. CDR3 residues: CASSFTGVEQYF. CDR3 coding DNA: TGTGCCAGCAGCTTCACAGGGGTCGAGCAGTACTTC.